The 19 T cell receptor beta chains listed next were all sequenced from one sample in a study of early T cells in non-severe SARS-CoV-2 infection. Via MiXCR, TCRdb re-called the 5' RACE reads, giving one row per CDR3 protein. The sample holds tens of thousands of distinct CDR3 sequences, around 5.8% seen once. The material sequenced was whole blood. These receptors were collected from an adult who was a healthcare worker with PCR-confirmed SARS-CoV-2 infection or an uninfected control (not recorded which).

This clonotype appeared many times. The genes are TRBV12-3 or TRBV12-4 and TRBJ2-7; no clear D. With 4 bases removed from V and 3 bases from J, the gap between germline ends came to 13 bases. The CDR3 runs 14 residues. CDR3 coding DNA: TGTGCCAGCAGTTATCCCTGGCAGGACTACGAGCAGTACGTC. This encodes CASSYPWQDYEQYV.

At least ten counts were recorded for this clonotype. This rearrangement joins TRBV7-8 to TRBJ1-4, with D possibly being TRBD1 (5 bases). Germline loops: CDR1 SGHVS, CDR2 FQNEAQ. Between the trimmed V and J ends, which lost 5 bases and 9 bases, there was a span of 22 bases. This CDR3 region has 16 residues. CDR3 DNA sequence: TGTGCCAGCAGCGCCGGGGGAAGGGAAGTAATGAAAAAACTGTTTTTT. It translates to CASSAGGREVMKKLFF.

This chain uses TRBV29-1 with TRBJ1-1, with unresolved D. This CDR3 is 11 amino acids long. Trimming cost V 0 bases and J 5 bases, with 4 bases left between them. From germline, CDR1 is SQVTM and CDR2 ANQGSEA. The CDR3 is CSVEERTEAFF. The CDR3 DNA reads as TGCAGCGTTGAAGAGAGGACTGAAGCTTTCTTT.

Ten or more counts support this clonotype. The chain uses TRBV10-1 and TRBJ2-1; a possible D gene is TRBD2 (5 bases). Between the trimmed V and J ends, which lost 0 bases and 7 bases, there was a span of 10 bases. The CDR3 loop spans 14 amino acids. Germline loops: CDR1 WNHNN, CDR2 SYGVQD (reference sequence). This CDR3 reads CASSESGRRNEQFF. In nucleotides, the CDR3 is TGCGCCAGCAGTGAGTCGGGAAGGAGGAATGAGCAGTTCTTC.

This chain uses TRBV27 with TRBJ2-2; D is ambiguous. Germline V lookup: CDR1 MNHEY, CDR2 SMNVEV (reference sequence). Trimming took off 0 bases at V and 3 bases at J, with 5 bases between the two ends. The CDR3 is made up of 14 amino acids. In DNA form, the CDR3 reads TGTGCCAGCAGTTTATCTGGCTACACCGGGGAGCTGTTTTTT. Encoded protein: CASSLSGYTGELFF.

This clonotype was recorded many times. The V and J genes are TRBV20-1 and TRBJ1-5; D remains unclear. V lost 1 base, J lost 8 bases, and 9 bases lay in between. CDR1 DFQATT and CDR2 SNEGSKA come from the germline V gene (reference sequence). The CDR3 runs 12 residues. The CDR3 is CSARAPGEPQHF. CDR3 coding DNA: TGCAGTGCTAGAGCCCCGGGAGAGCCCCAGCATTTT.

This clonotype has at least ten counts. The rearrangement joins TRBV4-2 to TRBJ2-5; possible D gene TRBD2, 5 bases. Germline V gene lookup returns CDR1 LGHNA and CDR2 YNFKEQ. The germline V and J ends were trimmed by 0 bases and 3 bases, with 5 bases remaining between them. This CDR3 is 13 amino acids long. The CDR3 nucleotides are TGTGCCAGCAGCCAAGAACTAGAAGAGACCCAGTACTTC. It codes for CASSQELEETQYF.

This clonotype appeared many times. This chain uses TRBV6-5 with TRBJ1-2; D might be TRBD1 (6 bases). V was clipped by 5 bases and J by 6 bases, with 7 bases between them. The CDR3 runs to 11 residues. Germline loops: CDR1 MNHEY, CDR2 SVGAGI. For the CDR3, the DNA is TGTGCCAGCAGTAACAGGGATGGCTACACCTTC. It is translated as CASSNRDGYTF.

This clonotype has ten or more counts. The chain employs TRBV19 and TRBJ2-2; 8 bases are a match to TRBD2. CDR1 LNHDA and CDR2 SQIVND come from the germline V gene (reference sequence). V lost 7 bases, J lost 0 bases, and 1 base stayed unmatched. The CDR3 spans 14 residues. CDR3 DNA sequence: TGTGCCAGTAATAGCGGGACGAACACCGGGGAGCTGTTTTTT. Protein product: CASNSGTNTGELFF. Variable domain in full (rest from reference TRBV19 and TRBJ2-2): DGGITQSPKYLFRKEGQNVTLSCEQNLNHDAMYWYRQDPGQGLRLIYYSQIVNDFQKGDIAEGYSVSREKKESFPLTVTSAQKNPTAFYLCASNSGTNTGELFFGEGSRLTVL.

V gene TRBV20-1 combines with J gene TRBJ1-2; D is perhaps TRBD1 (6 bases). The V gene lost 5 bases and the J gene lost 1 base, with 11 bases spanning the gap. The CDR3 spans 13 residues. The germline CDR1 and CDR2 sequences are DFQATT and SNEGSKA (reference sequence). The CDR3: CSAPTGFNYGYTF. The CDR3 DNA sequence: TGCAGTGCTCCCACAGGGTTTAACTATGGCTACACCTTC.

This clonotype was recorded at least ten times. V and J are TRBV7-9 and TRBJ1-1; possibly TRBD1 for D (5 bases). V lost 8 bases and J lost 5, with 18 bases in between. CDR1 SEHNR and CDR2 FQNEAQ come from the germline V gene (reference sequence). This CDR3 region has 14 residues. DNA of the CDR3: TGTGCCAGCTTTCCAACGGGGCGCGTAACTGAAGCTTTCTTT. Protein sequence: CASFPTGRVTEAFF.

This clonotype was detected many times. CDR3 region: CSARRGGRTDTQYF. The CDR3 DNA follows: TGCAGTGCTAGAAGAGGAGGGCGCACAGATACGCAGTATTTT. This chain joins TRBV20-1 and TRBJ2-3, with a possible D match to TRBD2 (6 bases). Germline CDR1 and CDR2: DFQATT and SNEGSKA (reference sequence). Trimming pared 2 bases from V and 1 base from J, leaving 10 bases between. The CDR3 sequence is 14 residues long.

This clonotype was found many times. The chain links TRBV20-1 to TRBJ1-4; D is perhaps TRBD1 (5 bases). The CDR3 has 14 amino acids. Germline loops: CDR1 DFQATT, CDR2 SNEGSKA (reference sequence). The V gene lost 1 base and the J gene lost 4 bases, with 10 bases spanning the gap. CDR3 sequence reads: CSARVAGLNEKLFF. The CDR3 nucleotides are TGCAGTGCTAGAGTAGCAGGGCTTAATGAAAAACTGTTTTTT.

The table lists this clonotype with many counts. The chain carries TRBV28 and TRBJ2-6; the D gene is possibly TRBD1 (6 bases). The CDR3 is made up of 16 amino acids. CDR1 and CDR2 (germline): MDHEN, SYDVKM. V lost 6 bases, J lost 0 bases, and 12 bases lay in between. CDR3: CASSPQGVSGANVLTF. In DNA, the CDR3 is TGTGCCAGCAGCCCACAGGGCGTCTCTGGGGCCAACGTCCTGACTTTC.

This clonotype has at least ten counts. This chain links TRBV7-9 with TRBJ1-3, with 7 bases aligning to TRBD1. Trimming cost V 3 bases and J 2 bases; bases outside gene matches: 16. The V gene's germline CDR1 is SEHNR and CDR2 FQNEAQ (reference sequence). The CDR3 sequence is 19 residues long. The CDR3 coding sequence is TGTGCCAGCAGCTTTCCCAGGGGGAGAACTGGTGGTCCTGGAAACACCATATATTTT. Encoded protein: CASSFPRGRTGGPGNTIYF.

This clonotype has more than one count but fewer than ten. J is TRBJ1-5 and V is TRBV7-8; D uncertain. The CDR3 length is 14 residues. Germline CDR1 reads SGHVS; CDR2 reads FQNEAQ. V was pared by 0 bases and J by 1 base, with 4 bases between. The CDR3 nucleotides are TGTGCCAGCAGCTTAGCGGACAGCAATCAGCCCCAGCATTTT. Its protein is CASSLADSNQPQHF. Based on the CDR3 plus reference TRBV7-8 and TRBJ1-5, the full variable domain is GAGVSQSPRYKVAKRGQDVALRCDPISGHVSLFWYQQALGQGPEFLTYFQNEAQLDKSGLPSDRFFAERPEGSVSTLKIQRTQQEDSAVYLCASSLADSNQPQHFGDGTRLSIL.

This clonotype was recorded many times. The chain recombines TRBV24-1 with TRBJ2-2, with TRBD2 identical over 9 bases. After removal of 7 bases from V and 6 bases from J, the junction contained 5 bases not matched to a gene. The CDR3 runs 14 residues. Germline CDR1 and CDR2: KGHDR and SFDVKD. The CDR3 region is CATSISGSSGELFF. CDR3 coding DNA: TGTGCCACCAGCATTAGCGGGAGCTCCGGGGAGCTGTTTTTT.

This clonotype was recorded many times. The V call is TRBV7-2, the J call TRBJ2-2; D tentatively reads TRBD1 or TRBD2 (5 bases each). Germline V gene sequence: CDR1 SGHTA, CDR2 FQGNSA. This CDR3 is built from 15 residues. Trimming removed 0 bases from V and 5 bases from J, with 10 bases in between. The CDR3 DNA reads as TGTGCCAGCAGCTTAGCTCGGGGCTTAACCGGGGAGCTGTTTTTT. This sequence encodes CASSLARGLTGELFF.

This clonotype was seen repeatedly, ten times or more. The chain carries TRBV6-2 or TRBV6-3 and TRBJ2-2; D is possibly TRBD1 (8 bases). Germline CDR1 and CDR2: MNHEY and SVGEGT. CDR3 length: 20 residues. Trimming removed 2 bases from V and 5 bases from J, with 27 bases in between. DNA of the CDR3: TGTGCCAGCAGTTACCGTAACAACAGGGGGGGTCCCAGGGAGACCGGGGAGCTGTTTTTT. Amino acid sequence: CASSYRNNRGGPRETGELFF.